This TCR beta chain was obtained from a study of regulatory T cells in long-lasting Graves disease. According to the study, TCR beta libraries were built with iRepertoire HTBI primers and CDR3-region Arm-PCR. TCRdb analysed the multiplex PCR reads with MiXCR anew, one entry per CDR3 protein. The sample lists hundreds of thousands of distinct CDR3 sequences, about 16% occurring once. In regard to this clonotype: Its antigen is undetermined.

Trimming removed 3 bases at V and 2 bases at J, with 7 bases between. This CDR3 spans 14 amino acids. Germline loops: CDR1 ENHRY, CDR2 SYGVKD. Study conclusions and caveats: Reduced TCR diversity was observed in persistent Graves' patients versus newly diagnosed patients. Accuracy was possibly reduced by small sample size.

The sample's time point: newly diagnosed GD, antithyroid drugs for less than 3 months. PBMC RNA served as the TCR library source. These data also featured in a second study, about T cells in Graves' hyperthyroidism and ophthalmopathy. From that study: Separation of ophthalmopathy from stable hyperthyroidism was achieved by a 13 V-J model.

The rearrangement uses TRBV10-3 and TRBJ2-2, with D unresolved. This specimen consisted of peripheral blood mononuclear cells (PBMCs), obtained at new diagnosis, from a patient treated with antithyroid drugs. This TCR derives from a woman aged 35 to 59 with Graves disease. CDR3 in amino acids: CAISDIGNTGELFF. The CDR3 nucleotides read TGTGCCATCAGTGATATAGGAAACACCGGGGAGCTGTTTTTT.